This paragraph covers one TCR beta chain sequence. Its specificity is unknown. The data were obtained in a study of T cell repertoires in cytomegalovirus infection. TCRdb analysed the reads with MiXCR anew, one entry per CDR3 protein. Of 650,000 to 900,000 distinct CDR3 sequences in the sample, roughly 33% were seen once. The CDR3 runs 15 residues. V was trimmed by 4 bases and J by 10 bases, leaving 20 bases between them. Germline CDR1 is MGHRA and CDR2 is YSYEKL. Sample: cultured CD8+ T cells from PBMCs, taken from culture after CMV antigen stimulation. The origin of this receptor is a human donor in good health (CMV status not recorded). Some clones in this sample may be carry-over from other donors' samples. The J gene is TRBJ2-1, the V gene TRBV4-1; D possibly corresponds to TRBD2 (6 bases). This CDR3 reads CASSPHGQSGGEQFF. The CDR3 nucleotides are TGCGCCAGCAGCCCCCACGGACAATCCGGAGGGGAGCAGTTCTTC.